This TCR beta chain emerged from a study of T cells in localized non-small cell lung cancer. Comments on this clone: Its antigen is still unknown.

Clones were sequenced by immunoSEQ multiplex PCR, and TCRdb holds only the in-frame ones, with some missing. The sample holds 70,000 to 85,000 clones; approximately 84% are singletons and the top ten take approximately 1.3%. Study-level findings and limits: Adjacent lung had a median roughly 58 of the 100 largest tumor clones. Uninvolved adjacent lung had more T cell clonality than any other tissue, topping tumor. As only one tumor region underwent sequencing, heterogeneity remains possible.

After removal of 5 bases from V and 6 bases from J, the junction contained 12 bases not matched to a gene. CDR1 and CDR2 (germline): SGHAT, FQDESV (reference sequence). The CDR3 sequence is 15 residues long. This sequence was found in a female donor at least 60 years old with stage I lung adenocarcinoma. Sample: peripheral blood, taken before any cancer treatment. This chain uses TRBV11-1 with TRBJ2-7; 8 positions agree with TRBD2. CDR3 residues: CASSHGAAGGSEQYF. CDR3 in DNA: TGTGCCAGCAGCCATGGCGCGGCGGGAGGTTCCGAGCAGTACTTC.